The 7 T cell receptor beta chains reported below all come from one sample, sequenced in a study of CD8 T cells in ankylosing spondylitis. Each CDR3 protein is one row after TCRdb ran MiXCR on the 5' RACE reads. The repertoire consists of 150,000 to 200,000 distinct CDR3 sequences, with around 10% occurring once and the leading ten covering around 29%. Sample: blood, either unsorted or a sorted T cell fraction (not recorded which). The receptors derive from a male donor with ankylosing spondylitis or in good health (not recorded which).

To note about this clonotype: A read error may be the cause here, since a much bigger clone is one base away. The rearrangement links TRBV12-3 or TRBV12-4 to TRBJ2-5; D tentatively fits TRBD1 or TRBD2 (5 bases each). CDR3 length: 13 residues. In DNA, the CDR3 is TGTACCAGCAGTTTGGGGGAGAGAGAGACCCAGTACTTC. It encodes CTSSLGERETQYF.

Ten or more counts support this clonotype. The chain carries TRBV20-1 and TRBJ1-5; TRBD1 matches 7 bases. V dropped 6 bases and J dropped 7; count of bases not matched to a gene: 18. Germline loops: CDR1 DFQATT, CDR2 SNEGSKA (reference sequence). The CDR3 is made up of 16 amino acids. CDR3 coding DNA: TGCAGTGCCGCCCCCGGGGGACAGTCAGGCCGGCAGCCCCAGCATTTT. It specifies CSAAPGGQSGRQPQHF.

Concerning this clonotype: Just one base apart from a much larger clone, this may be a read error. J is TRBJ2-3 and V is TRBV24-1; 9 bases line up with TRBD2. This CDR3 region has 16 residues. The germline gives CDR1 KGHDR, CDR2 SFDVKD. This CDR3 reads CATSDQAGGFTDRQYF. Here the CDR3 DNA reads TGTGCCACCAGTGATCAAGCGGGGGGATTCACAGATAGGCAGTATTTT.

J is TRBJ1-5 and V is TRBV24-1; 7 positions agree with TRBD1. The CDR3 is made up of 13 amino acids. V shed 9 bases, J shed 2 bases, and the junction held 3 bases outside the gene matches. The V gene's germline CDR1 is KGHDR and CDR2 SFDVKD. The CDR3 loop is CATAGTGNQPQHF. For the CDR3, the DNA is TGTGCCACCGCCGGGACAGGCAATCAGCCCCAGCATTTT.

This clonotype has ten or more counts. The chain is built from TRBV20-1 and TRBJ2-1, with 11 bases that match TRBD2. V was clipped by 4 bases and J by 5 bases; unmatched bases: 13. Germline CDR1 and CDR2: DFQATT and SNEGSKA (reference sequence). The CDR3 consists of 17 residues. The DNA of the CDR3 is TGCAGTGCTACTCCATTCGGGACTAGCGGTATCAACAATGAGCAGTTCTTC. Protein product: CSATPFGTSGINNEQFF.

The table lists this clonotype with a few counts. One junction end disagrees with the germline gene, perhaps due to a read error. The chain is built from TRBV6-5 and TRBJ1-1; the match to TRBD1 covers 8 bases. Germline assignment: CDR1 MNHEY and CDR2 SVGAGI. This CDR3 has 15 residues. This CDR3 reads CASSDSGQGNTEAFF. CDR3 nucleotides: TGTGCCAGCAGTGACTCTGGACAGGGGAACACTGAAGCTTTCTTT.

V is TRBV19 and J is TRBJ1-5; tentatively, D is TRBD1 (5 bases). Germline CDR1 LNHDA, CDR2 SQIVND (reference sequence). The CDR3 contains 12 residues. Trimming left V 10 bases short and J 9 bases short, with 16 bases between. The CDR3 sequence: CATGDSNRPQHF. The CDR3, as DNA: TGTGCCACCGGAGACAGTAACCGGCCCCAGCATTTT.